A selection of T cell receptor beta chains follows, all from one sample in a study of blood T cell repertoires in COVID-19. Measured with immunoSEQ multiplex PCR; TCRdb has only the in-frame clones, and not every one. The table lists more than 150,000 clones, about 90% of them singletons. The sequenced material came from peripheral blood. The source of these receptors is a man between 65 and 80 years old with active or convalescent COVID-19. The CDR3 runs from the conserved cysteine through the conserved F or W. A D gene is named only where the DNA matches it firmly. Clone size, where shown, is once, few, many, or a class for clones that have expanded.

length: 15
V: TRBV6-5
size: -
D: TRBD1
J: TRBJ1-5
CDR3: CASRRGQTSNQPQHF
DNA: TGTGCCAGCAGGCGGGGACAGACTAGCAATCAGCCCCAGCATTTT

length: 16
V: TRBV28
size: once
D: TRBD1
J: TRBJ1-5
CDR3: CASSQRRDSLNQPQHF
DNA: TGTGCCAGCAGCCAGCGCCGGGACAGCCTCAATCAGCCCCAGCATTTT

length: 14
V: TRBV5-1
size: -
D: -
J: TRBJ2-7
CDR3: CASSLGYSLYEQYF
DNA: TGCGCCAGCAGCTTGGGGTACAGTCTCTACGAGCAGTACTTC

length: 14
V: TRBV9
size: -
D: TRBD1
J: TRBJ2-2
CDR3: CASSSQGEAGELFF
DNA: TGTGCCAGCAGCTCACAGGGGGAGGCCGGGGAGCTGTTTTTT

length: 15
V: TRBV7-9
size: -
D: -
J: TRBJ1-4
CDR3: CASSEPPGFGEKLFF
DNA: TGTGCCAGCAGCGAACCCCCAGGGTTCGGGGAAAAACTGTTTTTT

length: 11
V: TRBV20-1
size: -
D: TRBD2
J: TRBJ2-1
CDR3: CSASVAGGQFF
DNA: TGCAGTGCTAGTGTAGCGGGGGGGCAGTTCTTC

length: 15
V: TRBV9
size: -
D: -
J: TRBJ2-7
CDR3: CASSVATGNYYEQYF
DNA: TGTGCCAGCAGCGTAGCTACCGGGAACTACTACGAGCAGTACTTC

length: 14
V: TRBV5-1
size: few
D: TRBD2
J: TRBJ2-7
CDR3: CASSLGLAGDEQYF
DNA: TGCGCCAGCAGCTTGGGCCTAGCGGGAGACGAGCAGTACTTC

length: 16
V: TRBV25-1
size: -
D: TRBD1
J: TRBJ2-5
CDR3: CASSYSRGLGGETQYF
DNA: TGTGCCAGCAGTTATAGCAGGGGGCTTGGGGGAGAGACCCAGTACTTC

length: 11
V: TRBV29-1
size: -
D: TRBD2
J: TRBJ2-1
CDR3: CSVAGVNEQFF
DNA: TGCAGCGTGGCGGGAGTCAATGAGCAGTTCTTC

length: 15
V: TRBV5-1
size: -
D: -
J: TRBJ2-3
CDR3: CASSPTSRGTDTQYF
DNA: TGCGCCAGCAGTCCTACCTCTCGGGGCACAGATACGCAGTATTTT

length: 17
V: TRBV5-6
size: -
D: TRBD1
J: TRBJ1-6
CDR3: CASSLIGRGRGNSPLHF
DNA: TGTGCCAGCAGCTTGATTGGCAGGGGGCGGGGTAATTCACCCCTCCACTTT

length: 18
V: TRBV9
size: few
D: TRBD1
J: TRBJ2-5
CDR3: CASSVGQGRSNERETQYF
DNA: TGTGCCAGCAGCGTAGGACAGGGGCGGTCTAACGAAAGAGAGACCCAGTACTTC

length: 14
V: TRBV28
size: -
D: -
J: TRBJ1-1
CDR3: CASSLGLTNTEAFF
DNA: TGTGCCAGCAGTTTAGGACTCACGAACACTGAAGCTTTCTTT

length: 13
V: TRBV2
size: -
D: -
J: TRBJ1-1
CDR3: CARETDQNTEAFF
DNA: TGTGCCAGGGAGACAGACCAGAACACTGAAGCTTTCTTT

length: 17
V: TRBV5-1
size: -
D: -
J: TRBJ2-1
CDR3: CASSLGIGGLTYNEQFF
DNA: TGCGCCAGCAGCTTGGGAATCGGGGGACTTACTTACAATGAGCAGTTCTTC

length: 15
V: TRBV18
size: -
D: -
J: TRBJ1-5
CDR3: CASSPLANSNQPQHF
DNA: TGTGCCAGCTCACCCCTAGCAAATAGCAATCAGCCCCAGCATTTT

length: 14
V: TRBV7-9
size: -
D: TRBD1
J: TRBJ1-1
CDR3: CASNIGTANTEAFF
DNA: TGTGCCAGCAACATCGGGACAGCGAACACTGAAGCTTTCTTT

length: 15
V: TRBV5-4
size: -
D: TRBD1
J: TRBJ1-1
CDR3: CASSLKDRVGTEAFF
DNA: TGTGCCAGCAGCTTGAAGGACAGGGTAGGGACTGAAGCTTTCTTT

length: 14
V: TRBV6-1
size: few
D: -
J: TRBJ2-3
CDR3: CAVPQGPSTDTQYF
DNA: TGTGCCGTACCACAGGGCCCTAGCACAGATACGCAGTATTTT

length: 16
V: TRBV28
size: -
D: -
J: TRBJ1-1
CDR3: CASSPYRAPRGTEAFF
DNA: TGTGCCAGCAGTCCATACAGGGCCCCCCGTGGCACTGAAGCTTTCTTT

length: 12
V: TRBV11-2
size: -
D: -
J: TRBJ2-7
CDR3: CASSLSRGEQYF
DNA: TGTGCCAGCAGCTTAAGCCGGGGGGAGCAGTACTTC

length: 15
V: TRBV6-5
size: -
D: TRBD1
J: TRBJ2-5
CDR3: CASNSQGYHLETQYF
DNA: TGTGCCAGCAACTCACAGGGGTATCACCTGGAGACCCAGTACTTC

length: 16
V: TRBV7-2
size: -
D: TRBD1
J: TRBJ1-4
CDR3: CASSFRGSSTNEKLFF
DNA: TGTGCCAGCAGCTTCAGGGGGTCGTCAACTAATGAAAAACTGTTTTTT

length: 14
V: TRBV18
size: -
D: -
J: TRBJ1-6
CDR3: CASSPGRGNSPLHF
DNA: TGTGCCAGCTCACCCGGGAGGGGCAATTCACCCCTCCACTTT

length: 13
V: TRBV6-5
size: -
D: -
J: TRBJ2-1
CDR3: CASQGGTYNEQFF
DNA: TGTGCCAGTCAGGGAGGAACCTACAATGAGCAGTTCTTC

length: 16
V: TRBV3-1/TRBV3-2
size: many
D: -
J: TRBJ1-3
CDR3: CASSQDLPGPGNTIYF
DNA: TGTGCCAGCAGCCAAGATCTCCCAGGGCCAGGAAACACCATATATTTT

length: 17
V: TRBV5-5
size: -
D: -
J: TRBJ2-5
CDR3: CASSLGRSGSYQETQYF
DNA: TGTGCCAGCAGCTTGGGGCGGTCGGGATCGTACCAAGAGACCCAGTACTTC

length: 19
V: TRBV7-2
size: -
D: -
J: TRBJ2-2
CDR3: CASSLIKGGGPTLTGELFF
DNA: TGTGCCAGCAGCTTAATTAAGGGGGGGGGACCCACCCTCACCGGGGAGCTGTTTTTT

length: 12
V: TRBV29-1
size: -
D: TRBD1
J: TRBJ1-2
CDR3: CSAVDRDWGYTF
DNA: TGCAGCGCCGTCGACAGGGATTGGGGCTACACCTTC

length: 14
V: TRBV5-6
size: -
D: -
J: TRBJ2-1
CDR3: CASSLVSSYNEQFF
DNA: TGTGCCAGCAGCTTGGTTAGCTCCTACAATGAGCAGTTCTTC

length: 16
V: TRBV5-1
size: -
D: TRBD1
J: TRBJ2-6
CDR3: CASKGQGNSGANVLTF
DNA: TGCGCCTCGAAGGGACAGGGAAACTCTGGGGCCAACGTCCTGACTTTC

length: 14
V: TRBV28
size: once
D: -
J: TRBJ2-1
CDR3: CASTPRQGFNEQFF
DNA: TGTGCCAGCACCCCAAGGCAGGGGTTCAATGAGCAGTTCTTC

length: 15
V: TRBV4-3
size: -
D: -
J: TRBJ1-1
CDR3: CASSQDRIGRDEAFF
DNA: TGCGCCAGCAGCCAAGATCGGATCGGGAGGGATGAAGCTTTCTTT

length: 16
V: TRBV7-2
size: -
D: -
J: TRBJ1-6
CDR3: CASSPATGTYNSPLHF
DNA: TGTGCCAGCAGCCCGGCTACCGGGACTTATAATTCACCCCTCCACTTT

length: 14
V: TRBV6-5
size: -
D: -
J: TRBJ1-1
CDR3: CASSWGQTNTEAFF
DNA: TGTGCCAGCAGTTGGGGGCAGACGAACACTGAAGCTTTCTTT

length: 15
V: TRBV19
size: -
D: -
J: TRBJ1-3
CDR3: CASSTQGNAGNTIYF
DNA: TGTGCCAGTAGTACCCAGGGGAATGCTGGAAACACCATATATTTT

length: 13
V: TRBV30
size: -
D: -
J: TRBJ1-4
CDR3: CAWATGSSEKLFF
DNA: TGTGCCTGGGCTACAGGGTCGAGTGAAAAACTGTTTTTT

length: 15
V: TRBV7-9
size: -
D: TRBD1
J: TRBJ2-7
CDR3: CASSERQGRSYEQYF
DNA: TGTGCCAGCAGCGAAAGACAGGGTCGCTCCTACGAGCAGTACTTC

length: 13
V: TRBV5-4
size: few
D: -
J: TRBJ1-2
CDR3: CASSLWQTDGYTF
DNA: TGTGCCAGCAGCTTGTGGCAGACTGATGGCTACACCTTC

length: 15
V: TRBV6-1
size: -
D: TRBD2
J: TRBJ2-1
CDR3: CASSEILAGVGEQFF
DNA: TGTGCCAGCAGTGAAATACTAGCGGGAGTGGGTGAGCAGTTCTTC

length: 14
V: TRBV29-1
size: -
D: TRBD1
J: TRBJ1-2
CDR3: CSVEGNRGNYGYTF
DNA: TGCAGCGTTGAAGGGAACAGGGGAAACTATGGCTACACCTTC

length: 13
V: TRBV3-1/TRBV3-2
size: few
D: -
J: TRBJ1-5
CDR3: CASSQGWSQPQHF
DNA: TGTGCCAGCAGCCAAGGATGGAGTCAGCCCCAGCATTTT

length: 12
V: TRBV30
size: once
D: -
J: TRBJ1-1
CDR3: CAWTRDTFEAFF
DNA: TGTGCCTGGACCAGGGACACGTTTGAGGCTTTCTTT